These 24 T cell receptor beta chains were all obtained from the same sample, sequenced in a study of immune heterogeneity within non-small cell lung tumors. Template came from bulk tumor genomic DNA, at roughly 600 ng per sample. Several biopsies per primary tumor, spaced far apart, were taken during surgery. Each patient presented with untreated, newly diagnosed non-small cell lung cancer and received curative surgery. TCR beta CDR3 regions came from multiplex PCR with 32 forward V and 13 reverse J primers. TCRdb independently ran MiXCR on the multiplex PCR reads; one entry per CDR3 protein. The sample holds 30,000 to 40,000 distinct CDR3 sequences, around 28% seen once. The sequencing input was lung tumor tissue. The receptors originated from a man aged 40-55 years with non-small cell lung cancer.

To note about this clonotype: A much larger clone differs from this one at a single base, so this may be a read error. This chain joins TRBV11-3 and TRBJ2-2; 7 nucleotides match TRBD1. CDR1 and CDR2 from the germline V gene are SGHNT and YENEEA. The length of the CDR3 is 14 residues. CDR3 residues: CARSFQGETGELFF. CDR3 in DNA: TGTGCCAGAAGCTTCCAGGGGGAGACCGGGGAGCTGTTTTTT.

This clonotype was detected ten times or more. The chain couples TRBV12-5 to TRBJ1-6, with 7 bases fitting TRBD1. This CDR3 comprises 17 residues. Germline V gene data show CDR1 as LGHNT and CDR2 as FRNRAP. With V trimmed by 4 bases and J by 10 bases, 16 bases remained unmatched. The CDR3 loop is CASGSRLQGRGDSPLHF. CDR3 coding DNA: TGTGCTAGTGGTTCGCGATTACAGGGGAGGGGCGACTCACCCCTCCACTTT.

The V gene is TRBV12-3 or TRBV12-4, the J gene TRBJ2-5, with D possibly matching TRBD2 (5 bases). This CDR3 is built from 14 residues. Trimming removed 3 bases at V and 2 bases at J, with 10 bases between. The DNA of the CDR3 is TGTGCCAGCAGTTTTGGAGGCTTACAAGAGACCCAGTACTTC. Translation: CASSFGGLQETQYF.

This clonotype has a count of ten or more. The rearrangement joins TRBV20-1 to TRBJ2-7, with 14 bases matching TRBD2. Per the germline V gene, CDR1 is DFQATT and CDR2 is SNEGSKA (reference sequence). The J segment lost 12 bases and the V segment lost 6 bases, leaving 4 bases of the junction unmatched. The CDR3 spans 11 residues. The chain's CDR3 is CSARTSGRMYF. In DNA, the CDR3 is TGCAGTGCCCGGACTAGCGGGAGGATGTACTTC.

Regarding this clonotype: Mismatch with germline at one junction end may stem from a read error. The chain joins TRBV11-2 to TRBJ2-1, with 8 bases identical to TRBD2. This CDR3 is 16 amino acids long. The germline V gene encodes CDR1 SGHAT and CDR2 FQNNGV. The CDR3 region is CVSSLGMGREAAEQFF. CDR3 sequence (DNA): TGTGTCAGCAGCTTAGGAATGGGGCGGGAGGCCGCGGAGCAGTTCTTC.

The chain is built from TRBV7-9 and TRBJ2-2; no definite D call. Germline V gene data show CDR1 as SEHNR and CDR2 as FQNEAQ (reference sequence). The length of the CDR3 is 13 residues. V was pared by 4 bases and J by 7 bases, with 10 bases between. In nucleotides, the CDR3 is TGTGCCAGCAGCTCCACACCCCGCGGGGAGCTGTTTTTT. It yields the protein CASSSTPRGELFF. The full variable domain, its missing parts supplied by reference TRBV7-9 and TRBJ2-2, is DTGVSQNPRHKITKRGQNVTFRCDPISEHNRLYWYRQTLGQGPEFLTYFQNEAQLEKSRLLSDRFSAERPKGSFSTLEIQRTEQGDSAMYLCASSSTPRGELFFGEGSRLTVL.

This clonotype was seen a few times. V gene TRBV27 combines with J gene TRBJ1-5, with a weak D call TRBD1 (6 bases). Trimming removed 0 bases from V and 4 bases from J, with 10 bases in between. Germline V gives CDR1 MNHEY, CDR2 SMNVEV (reference sequence). The CDR3 totals 15 residues. This CDR3 reads CASSLSSQGNQPQHF. The CDR3 region has the DNA TGTGCCAGCAGTTTATCTTCACAGGGAAATCAGCCCCAGCATTTT.

As regards this clonotype: This may be a read error: a much more frequent sequence differs by one nucleotide. Here the CDR3 omits its conserved ending phenylalanine or tryptophan, so a read error is the likely source. J is TRBJ2-7 and V is TRBV20-1; 7 positions match TRBD1. V trimming: 1 base; J trimming: 4 bases; junction bases outside the gene matches: 1. There are 12 residues in the CDR3. The V gene's germline CDR1 is DFQATT and CDR2 SNEGSKA (reference sequence). The CDR3 sequence: CSARGQGYEQYL. For the CDR3, the DNA is TGCAGTGCTAGAGGACAGGGTTACGAGCAGTACTTA.

Only a few counts were recorded for this clonotype. The J gene is TRBJ2-5, the V gene TRBV20-1, with D possibly TRBD2 on 6 matching bases. From germline, CDR1 is DFQATT and CDR2 SNEGSKA (reference sequence). This CDR3 has 15 amino acids. V was cut by 3 bases and J by 4 bases, with 18 bases left in between. This CDR3 is CSASLPLGRRETQYF. CDR3 in DNA: TGCAGTGCTAGCCTCCCGCTAGGGAGGAGAGAGACCCAGTACTTC.

The chain links TRBV12-3 or TRBV12-4 to TRBJ2-2; D unresolved. The V gene lost 2 bases and the J gene lost 12 bases, with 10 bases spanning the gap. This CDR3 has 12 amino acids. CDR3 loop: CASSLRSGKLFF. The CDR3 nucleotides are TGTGCCAGCAGTTTAAGATCTGGGAAGCTGTTTTTT.

Remarks on this clonotype: This may be a read error: a much more frequent sequence differs by one nucleotide. This chain uses TRBV10-3 with TRBJ2-7; D possibly matches TRBD1 or TRBD2 (6 bases each). CDR1 is ENHRY, CDR2 SYGVKD, per germline. With 3 bases removed from V and 0 bases from J, the gap between germline ends came to 18 bases. This CDR3 region has 17 residues. CDR3 nucleotides: TGTGCCATCAGTGAAGGGGGGAGGTACACAAGCTCCTACGAGCAGTACTTC. Translating gives CAISEGGRYTSSYEQYF.

V is TRBV4-1 and J is TRBJ1-2, with D uncertain. Germline CDR1 is MGHRA and CDR2 is YSYEKL. There are 19 residues in the CDR3. Trimming cost V 0 bases and J 6 bases, with 26 bases left between them. CDR3 sequence reads: CASSQDSPALRAEEHGYTF. In DNA form, the CDR3 reads TGCGCCAGCAGCCAAGATAGCCCAGCCCTGCGGGCAGAAGAACATGGCTACACCTTC.

Only a few counts were recorded for this clonotype. The chain carries TRBV24-1 and TRBJ2-3; D call uncertain. Trimming stripped 4 bases from V and 1 base from J, with 2 bases between. CDR1 and CDR2 from the germline V gene are KGHDR and SFDVKD. This CDR3 has 12 residues. CDR3: CATSERTDTQYF. Written as DNA, the CDR3 is TGTGCCACCAGTGAGCGCACAGATACGCAGTATTTT.

Points on this clonotype: With a much larger clone just one base away, this may be a read error. The chain combines TRBV11-3 with TRBJ2-7; 12 bases map to TRBD2. After removal of 5 bases from V and 7 bases from J, the junction contained 15 bases not matched to a gene. The CDR3 runs 17 residues. Germline values: CDR1 SGHNT, CDR2 YENEEA. The CDR3 protein is CASSPELGLAGSWEQYF. Written as DNA, the CDR3 is TGTGCCAGCAGCCCAGAGCTGGGACTAGCGGGTTCTTGGGAGCAGTACTTC.

The table lists this clonotype with a few counts. V gene TRBV7-2 combines with J gene TRBJ2-7; D may correspond to TRBD1 or TRBD2 (5 bases each). Trimming cost V 5 bases and J 5 bases, with 16 bases left between them. This CDR3 is 14 amino acids long. Per germline, CDR1 SGHTA and CDR2 FQGNSA. The CDR3 spells CASSAGTGRDEQYF. The CDR3 DNA is TGTGCCAGCAGCGCCGGGACCGGACGGGACGAGCAGTACTTC.

Notes on this clonotype: Given a much more abundant clone one base away, this may be a read error. V usage is TRBV5-1 and J usage is TRBJ2-7; no clear D. V lost 4 bases and J 2 bases, leaving 16 bases between the germline ends. Germline loops: CDR1 SGHRS, CDR2 YFSETQ. The CDR3 is 15 residues long. The CDR3 nucleotides are TGCGCCAGCAGCCTTTATACGGACCATACCTACGAGCAGTACTTC. Translating it yields CASSLYTDHTYEQYF. The whole variable domain, filled in from reference TRBV5-1 and TRBJ2-7, reads KAGVTQTPRYLIKTRGQQVTLSCSPISGHRSVSWYQQTPGQGLQFLFEYFSETQRNKGNFPGRFSGRQFSNSRSEMNVSTLELGDSALYLCASSLYTDHTYEQYFGPGTRLTVT.

A word on this clonotype: The germline gene is not matched at one end of the junction; a read error may be the cause. The V gene is TRBV7-2, the J gene TRBJ1-2; 7 bases map to TRBD1. The CDR3 spans 15 residues. CDR1 is SGHTA, CDR2 FQGNSA, per germline. CDR3 coding DNA: TGTGCCGGCAGCTTAGGACGACAGGGCGGTCGGGGCTACACCTTC. Protein product: CAGSLGRQGGRGYTF.

With respect to this clonotype: Since a much larger clone is just one base distant, this may be a read error. The chain recombines TRBV27 with TRBJ1-6; D remains unclear. Germline V gene lookup returns CDR1 MNHEY and CDR2 SMNVEV (reference sequence). This CDR3 contains 16 residues. The V end was cut by 2 bases, the J end by 3 bases, with 11 bases between. Here the CDR3 reads CASSLEELLYNSPLHF. DNA of the CDR3: TGTGCCAGCAGTTTAGAGGAGTTACTCTATAATTCACCCCTCCACTTT.

Comments on this clonotype: This may arise from a read error, as a much more abundant clone is one base away. The chain links TRBV7-2 to TRBJ2-1; TRBD2 aligns across 9 bases. Germline loops: CDR1 SGHTA, CDR2 FQGNSA. V shed 5 bases and J 5 bases; nucleotides not matched to a gene: 7. The CDR3 sequence is 15 residues long. DNA of the CDR3: TGTGCCAGCAGCACAGTAGCGGGAGCGGACAATGAGCAGTTCTTC. Translated, it gives CASSTVAGADNEQFF.

The chain recombines TRBV13 with TRBJ2-1; 11 bases match TRBD2. CDR1 and CDR2 (germline): PRHDT, FYEKMQ (reference sequence). This CDR3 spans 16 amino acids. V lost 0 bases and J lost 7; bases outside the gene matches: 5. CDR3 sequence (DNA): TGTGCCAGCAGCTTAGGCCGGAGACTAGCGGGGAATGAGCAGTTCTTC. Its protein is CASSLGRRLAGNEQFF.

Turning to this clonotype: A much larger clone lies one base from this, so it may be a read error. Written as DNA, the CDR3 is TGTGCCAGCAGGATTCAACAGGAGTCCGGGGAAAAACTGTTTTTT. This translates into CASRIQQESGEKLFF. The V call is TRBV12-3 or TRBV12-4, the J call TRBJ1-4; D might be TRBD1 (5 bases). The germline V and J ends were trimmed by 6 bases and 8 bases, with 19 bases remaining between them. The CDR3 has 15 amino acids.

Comment on this clonotype: With a much larger clone just one base away, this may be a read error. The chain employs TRBV6-5 and TRBJ1-2, with D possibly being TRBD1 (5 bases). From germline, CDR1 is MNHEY and CDR2 SVGAGI. The CDR3 runs 17 residues. V was clipped by 0 bases and J by 3 bases, with 17 bases between them. The CDR3 spells CASSYSLTGDQDYGYTF. The CDR3 DNA follows: TGTGCCAGCAGTTACTCGTTAACAGGCGACCAGGACTATGGCTACACCTTC.

This chain joins TRBV12-3 or TRBV12-4 and TRBJ2-3; 7 positions match TRBD1. The CDR3 consists of 13 residues. After removal of 8 bases from V and 5 bases from J, the junction contained 7 bases not matched to a gene. The CDR3 DNA sequence: TGTGCCAGCCAAATGTCAGGGGGAGATACGCAGTATTTT. Its translation is CASQMSGGDTQYF.

The V and J genes are TRBV7-2 and TRBJ2-2, with a weak D call TRBD2 (7 bases). This CDR3 region has 16 residues. V lost 7 bases, J lost 5 bases, and 20 bases lay in between. The germline V gene has CDR1 SGHTA and CDR2 FQGNSA. As DNA, the CDR3 is TGTGCCAGCACCCTAGAGGGAGGGGGGAAGACCGGGGAGCTGTTTTTT. Translating gives CASTLEGGGKTGELFF.